Below, one TCR beta chain is given with its context. Method: immunoSEQ multiplex PCR; TCRdb's copy keeps in-frame clones and lacks some. The sample carries about 100,000 clones, about 88% recorded once. The sample belongs to a study of control samples from healthy donors and cancer patients. CDR3 length: 13 residues. CDR1 and CDR2 (germline): MNHNY, SVGAGI (reference sequence). Trimming stripped 6 bases from V and 3 bases from J, with 9 bases between. The TCR originated in a woman aged 50 to 60 in good health. The sequencing input was blood. This chain joins TRBV6-6 and TRBJ1-5; the D is unclear. The CDR3 protein is CASSLNNNQPQHF. In DNA, the CDR3 is TGTGCCAGCAGCCTAAACAACAATCAGCCCCAGCATTTT.